Listed below are T cell receptor beta chains from one sample, sequenced in a study of vaccination effects on CD4 cells after COVID-19. Their cognate antigens are unknown. Profiled with immunoSEQ multiplex PCR; TCRdb holds only in-frame clones, not every one. The table lists around 50,000 clones, more than 65% of them singletons. The source was CD4+ T cells from PBMCs cultured without peptide, collected before COVID-19 vaccination. These receptors were taken from a human donor who received a COVID-19 vaccine. Each CDR3 is given with its conserved first and last residue. D genes are given only for firm matches. Size is omitted from some rows. Given values are once, few, many or a class for expanded clones.

.	TRBV5-8	TRBJ1-6	few	TGTGCCAGCAGCTTGGGTCGCGCCTCCTATAATTCACCCCTCCACTTT	CASSLGRASYNSPLHF
.	TRBV14	TRBJ1-1	few	TGTGCCAGCAGCCACCGAGGGTGGGTGACTGAAGCTTTCTTT	CASSHRGWVTEAFF
TRBD1	TRBV6-5	TRBJ2-3	.	TGTGCCTCAAGGGACAGGGGGCCGGATACGCAGTATTTT	CASRDRGPDTQYF
TRBD1	TRBV3-1/TRBV3-2	TRBJ1-6	few	TGTGCCAGCAGTCACGGACCGGGACAGGGGAATTCACCCCTCCACTTT	CASSHGPGQGNSPLHF
.	TRBV29-1	TRBJ1-2	.	TGCAGCGTCTTCGGTAGGGTGGAGGGCTACACCTTC	CSVFGRVEGYTF
TRBD1	TRBV19	TRBJ1-1	.	TGTGCCAGTAGTATAGTGAGACAGGGGGCTGAAGCTTTCTTT	CASSIVRQGAEAFF
TRBD1	TRBV15	TRBJ1-2	.	TGTGCCACCAGCACCAGGGGGGGCTATGGCTACACCTTC	CATSTRGGYGYTF
.	TRBV5-1	TRBJ2-2	few	TGCGCCAGCAGCACGACAAGGACGGGCACCGGGGAGCTGTTTTTT	CASSTTRTGTGELFF
TRBD1	TRBV19	TRBJ2-5	.	TGTGCCAGTAACCGTGGCGGACAGGGTGGGGAGACCCAGTACTTC	CASNRGGQGGETQYF
.	TRBV27	TRBJ1-6	.	TGTGCCAGCAGTTTATCTTGGAATTCACCCCTCCACTTT	CASSLSWNSPLHF
.	TRBV6-1	TRBJ2-7	few	TGTGCCAGCAGTGAAAACCAGCGTCCCTACGAGCAGTACTTC	CASSENQRPYEQYF
.	TRBV5-5	TRBJ1-1	.	TGTGCCAGCAGCCCGTCGGGGTTGGAAGCTTTCTTT	CASSPSGLEAFF
TRBD2	TRBV7-2	TRBJ2-7	.	TGTGCCAGCAGCCCTACCGGGACTAGCGGCACCTACGAGCAGTACTTC	CASSPTGTSGTYEQYF
TRBD1	TRBV5-4	TRBJ1-1	.	TGTGCCAGCAATGGACAGGGAGGCACTGAAGCTTTCTTT	CASNGQGGTEAFF
.	TRBV28	TRBJ1-1	.	TGTGCCAGCAGTTTAATAATCCCCGAGTGGGGCGTTCGCACTGAAGCTTTCTTT	CASSLIIPEWGVRTEAFF
.	TRBV27	TRBJ2-3	.	TGTGCCAGCAGTTTAAGGTGGGAGTATGCAGATACGCAGTATTTT	CASSLRWEYADTQYF
.	TRBV5-1	TRBJ2-7	.	TGCGCCAGCAGCTTGCCCGGCTACGAGCAGTACTTC	CASSLPGYEQYF
TRBD2	TRBV30	TRBJ2-2	.	TGTGCCTGGAGTGGGTTTAGCGGGGGCCGTATCCTCACCGGGGAGCTGTTTTTT	CAWSGFSGGRILTGELFF
.	TRBV7-8	TRBJ2-7	.	TGTGCCAGCAGCAGACGACAGGCGAACTACGAGCAGTACTTC	CASSRRQANYEQYF
.	TRBV6-1	TRBJ1-2	few	TGTGCCAGCAGTGACAGGGTTGGCTACACCTTC	CASSDRVGYTF
.	TRBV6-5	TRBJ1-5	few	TGTGCCAGCAGAAGCAAAGGGATTGGCAATCAGCCCCAGCATTTT	CASRSKGIGNQPQHF
TRBD2	TRBV11-1	TRBJ2-5	.	TGTGCCAGCAGCCTGGGGGCGGGAGGGCCTCGGGAGACCCAGTACTTC	CASSLGAGGPRETQYF
.	TRBV5-1	TRBJ2-3	.	TGCGCCAGCAGCTTGATTAAGGGGGGCGGCACAGATACGCAGTATTTT	CASSLIKGGGTDTQYF
.	TRBV6-5	TRBJ2-1	.	TGTGCCAGCAGTTCCATATCTAGAACCTCCTACAATGAGCAGTTCTTC	CASSSISRTSYNEQFF
.	TRBV6-2/TRBV6-3	TRBJ2-1	.	TGTGCCAGCAGTTTGCTAGGGGCCTCCCGTTACAATGAGCAGTTCTTC	CASSLLGASRYNEQFF
TRBD1	TRBV29-1	TRBJ1-2	few	TGCAGCGTTGGGGCGACAGGGTCTGGCTACACCTTC	CSVGATGSGYTF
.	TRBV7-8	TRBJ1-1	.	TGTGCCAGCAGCTTAGGGACAGTCGGTTTGGGTGAAGCTTTCTTT	CASSLGTVGLGEAFF
TRBD1	TRBV6-5	TRBJ1-4	.	TGTGCCAGCAGAGGGGGACAGGTTGGGGAAAAACTGTTTTTT	CASRGGQVGEKLFF
.	TRBV5-5	TRBJ2-1	.	TGTGCCAGCAGCCCCCACCCCAGCTCCTACAATGAGCAGTTCTTC	CASSPHPSSYNEQFF
TRBD1	TRBV15	TRBJ2-1	.	TGTGCCACCAGCAGTGGAGTAGGGACAGGGACAAAGGAGCAGTTCTTC	CATSSGVGTGTKEQFF
.	TRBV6-5	TRBJ2-7	.	TGTGCCAGCGAGGGTTTGGACGAGCAGTACTTC	CASEGLDEQYF
.	TRBV5-6	TRBJ1-6	.	TGTGCCAGCAGCTCCAATTCACCCCTCCACTTT	CASSSNSPLHF
.	TRBV7-7	TRBJ2-5	.	TGTGCTAGCAGCTTATATGAGGGACTAGAGACCCAGTACTTC	CASSLYEGLETQYF
.	TRBV7-7	TRBJ2-5	few	TGTGCTAGCAGCTTAGGTCTCGGGGGCCACGAGACCCAGTACTTC	CASSLGLGGHETQYF
TRBD1	TRBV5-8	TRBJ1-1	.	TGTGCCAGCCCAGCACAGGGGTTAAACACTGAAGCTTTCTTT	CASPAQGLNTEAFF
TRBD1	TRBV5-1	TRBJ1-1	.	TGCGCCAGCAGCTCCGGGACAGCGAACACTGAAGCTTTCTTT	CASSSGTANTEAFF
.	TRBV3-1/TRBV3-2	TRBJ2-5	few	TGTGCCAGCAGCAAAGGCTACAGGGGAGGGGAGACCCAGTACTTC	CASSKGYRGGETQYF
.	TRBV6-5	TRBJ1-5	.	TGTGCCAGCTGTTACCGATTATATAGCAATCAGCCCCAGCATTTT	CASCYRLYSNQPQHF
TRBD1	TRBV29-1	TRBJ1-1	.	TGCAGCGTTGCGGGACAGACCATGAACACTGAAGCTTTCTTT	CSVAGQTMNTEAFF
.	TRBV5-1	TRBJ2-5	.	TGCGCCAGCAGCTTGGCCGGGGGACGGGAGACCCAGTACTTC	CASSLAGGRETQYF
.	TRBV2	TRBJ1-1	few	TGTGCCAGCACGGCAGGGTGGAGCACTGAAGCTTTCTTT	CASTAGWSTEAFF
.	TRBV25-1	TRBJ1-1	.	TGTGCCAGCAGTGAGTTGGGAACTAGGGACAAGAAGGACACTGAAGCTTTCTTT	CASSELGTRDKKDTEAFF
.	TRBV6-5	TRBJ1-5	.	TGTGCCAGCAATCGGGACAACTATAGCAATCAGCCCCAGCATTTT	CASNRDNYSNQPQHF